The clone carrying this T cell receptor (beta chain) was seen only once. Its target is unknown. Anyone with autoimmune disease history or systemic immunosuppression was excluded. This table comes from immunoSEQ multiplex PCR, and its TCRdb copy is limited to in-frame clones, with some not included. The data hold about 91,000 clones, with around 86% observed a single time. The source of the sample is a study of OX40 agonist ivuxolimab in advanced cancers. In the study overall: The dose-escalation group included hepatocellular carcinoma, melanoma, renal cell carcinoma and head and neck cancer. Study observations and caveats: More expanded clones were found, on average, in CD8+ than in CD4+ T cells.

Sequenced material: CD4+ or CD8+ T cells sorted from blood, taken in a trial of the OX40 agonist ivuxolimab. The clonotype comes from an adult with an advanced solid tumor such as melanoma, head and neck, liver or kidney cancer.

CDR3 protein: CAIREGDGEAFF. CDR3 sequence (DNA): TGTGCCATCAGGGAGGGGGACGGAGAAGCTTTCTTT. The gene calls are TRBV10-3 and TRBJ1-1, with a possible D match to TRBD1 (6 bases). The ends were cut back, 6 bases at V and 8 bases at J, with 13 bases in the middle. The CDR3 length is 12 residues. Per the germline V gene, CDR1 is ENHRY and CDR2 is SYGVKD.